This T cell receptor beta chain was found in a study of CD8 T cells in Susac syndrome. Study background: Blood was drawn from patients with Susac syndrome. At that point, they were therapy-naive, on corticosteroids, or on intravenous immunoglobulin alone. Overall study results and limits: The CD4+ T cell repertoires in Susac syndrome were not clonally expanded.

It was with random hexamers that 0.5 to 1 ug RNA was reverse transcribed. MiXCR, run by TCRdb on the immunoSEQ multiplex PCR reads, gives a single entry per CDR3 protein. The data hold hundreds of thousands of distinct CDR3 sequences, with about 95% observed a single time. This CDR3 region has 14 residues. Trimming stripped 3 bases from V and 4 bases from J, with 11 bases between. Through negative isolation, CD4+ and CD8+ T cells were obtained, while TEMRA cells were enriched using FACS. Only a few counts were recorded for this clonotype. Its antigen is not identified. The sequence derives from a human donor with Susac syndrome. What was sequenced was CD4+ T cells from PBMCs. This chain uses TRBV12-3 or TRBV12-4 with TRBJ2-3; no reliable D call. The CDR3 region has the DNA TGTGCCAGCAGTTTGGGCATCAGCCCAGATACGCAGTATTTT. It encodes CASSLGISPDTQYF.